This T cell receptor (beta chain) appears in the sequencing data of a study of OX40 agonist ivuxolimab in advanced cancers. Germline assignment: CDR1 SGDLS and CDR2 YYNGEE. V dropped 4 bases and J dropped 4; count of bases not matched to a gene: 9. The CDR3 spans 15 residues. Profiling relied on immunoSEQ multiplex PCR, and the TCRdb table lists in-frame clones only, not all of them. The sample contains 80,000 to 100,000 clones, about nine tenths of which appear only once. The sample in question was CD4+ or CD8+ T cells sorted from blood, obtained in a trial of the OX40 agonist ivuxolimab. The TCR comes from an adult with an advanced solid tumor such as melanoma, head and neck, liver or kidney cancer. This chain connects TRBV9 to TRBJ1-2; TRBD1 matches at 8 bases. The CDR3 DNA reads as TGTGCCAGCAGCCCCAGACAGGGGCCGACCTATGGCTACACCTTC. The encoded protein is CASSPRQGPTYGYTF.